This T cell receptor (beta chain) was observed in a study of T cell responses to AZD1222 COVID-19 vaccine. Germline lookup yields CDR1 SGHKS and CDR2 YYEKEE (reference sequence). The CDR3 totals 14 residues. Trimming cost V 0 bases and J 0 bases, with 6 bases left between them. Repertoires were generated with immunoSEQ multiplex PCR, while TCRdb's copy carries only in-frame clones and drops some. The sample yields 95,000 to 150,000 clones, around nine tenths seen once. As regards this clone: Its antigen is unknown.

Study-wide results and caveats: Across spike, vaccine-associated CD4 TCRs were found, dominant at 160-218 and 743-854.

The chain recombines TRBV5-5 with TRBJ1-2, with TRBD1 as a possible D gene (5 bases). The sequence was collected from an adult in good health. The sequences come from peripheral blood, collected on day 0 of AZD1222 vaccination. The CDR3 DNA follows: TGTGCCAGCAGCTTGGACAGGTCTAACTATGGCTACACCTTC. The encoded protein is CASSLDRSNYGYTF.